The 29 T cell receptor beta chains below all came from one sample that was sequenced in a study of blood T cell repertoires in COVID-19. Here immunoSEQ multiplex PCR was the method, and the copy in TCRdb shows in-frame clones only, minus some. This table has under 200,000 clones, roughly 88% appearing once. Sequencing used peripheral blood. The receptors here all came from a man younger than 35 with acute or convalescent COVID-19.

The V call is TRBV19, the J call TRBJ2-7, with 9 bases lining up with TRBD1. Germline V gene lookup returns CDR1 LNHDA and CDR2 SQIVND (reference sequence). The V gene end was trimmed by 6 bases and the J gene end by 1 base; junction bases not matched to a gene: 7. The CDR3 spans 15 residues. The CDR3 region has the DNA TGTGCCAGTAGGCCGACAGGGGGGTTGTCCTACGAGCAGTACTTC. Its translation is CASRPTGGLSYEQYF.

This sequence joins TRBV11-2 and TRBJ2-7; 9 bases map to TRBD1. V trimming: 3 bases; J trimming: 3 bases; junction bases outside the gene matches: 3. The CDR3 contains 14 residues. In germline, CDR1 is SGHAT, CDR2 FQNNGV. CDR3 sequence: CASSFGTGHYEQYF. Written as DNA, the CDR3 is TGTGCCAGCAGCTTTGGGACAGGGCACTACGAGCAGTACTTC.

This clone was seen a few times. The identical CDR3 is also encoded by other nucleotide sequences in the sample. V and J are TRBV30 and TRBJ1-2, with D unresolved. V dropped 0 bases and J dropped 8 bases, with 10 bases sitting between them. The CDR3 runs 12 residues. Germline V gene lookup returns CDR1 GTSNPN and CDR2 SVGIG (reference sequence). DNA of the CDR3: TGTGCCTGGAGTGTCGGCGGGCGCGGCTACACCTTC. As protein: CAWSVGGRGYTF.

V gene TRBV7-9 combines with J gene TRBJ1-6, with D tentatively TRBD1 (6 bases). In germline, CDR1 is SEHNR, CDR2 FQNEAQ (reference sequence). The V gene lost 4 bases and the J gene lost 6 bases, with 10 bases spanning the gap. There are 14 residues in the CDR3. The CDR3 spells CASSSDSLNSPLHF. CDR3 nucleotide sequence: TGTGCCAGCAGCTCGGACAGTCTTAATTCACCCCTCCACTTT.

The rearrangement joins TRBV25-1 to TRBJ1-1; TRBD1 is a possible D gene (5 bases). From germline, CDR1 is MGHDK and CDR2 SYGVNS. The CDR3 sequence is 14 residues long. V shed 1 base and J shed 4 bases, with 10 bases lying between them. CDR3 coding DNA: TGTGCCAGCAGTGAATTGGGCAGGGCCACTGAAGCTTTCTTT. Amino acid sequence: CASSELGRATEAFF.

The chain is built from TRBV27 and TRBJ2-3; D unresolved. The CDR3 sequence is 15 residues long. Trimming left V 5 bases short and J 6 bases short, with 18 bases between. Germline CDR1 and CDR2: MNHEY and SMNVEV (reference sequence). CDR3 in DNA: TGTGCCAGCAGTCCATACCTTATGTCGAGGGATACGCAGTATTTT. Translating it yields CASSPYLMSRDTQYF.

The chain couples TRBV5-1 to TRBJ2-2; the match to TRBD1 covers 11 bases. Germline V gene sequence: CDR1 SGHRS, CDR2 YFSETQ. Trimming took 4 bases from V and 1 from J; bases not matched to a gene: 3. The CDR3 consists of 16 residues. Written as DNA, the CDR3 is TGCGCCAGCAGCCGGACAGGGGGCAGGAACACCGGGGAGCTGTTTTTT. Its translation: CASSRTGGRNTGELFF.

V gene TRBV6-5 combines with J gene TRBJ1-6; no definite D call. The CDR3 is made up of 14 amino acids. V was shortened by 6 bases and J by 8 bases, with 14 bases between the two germline ends. Germline loops: CDR1 MNHEY, CDR2 SVGAGI. The CDR3: CASSPTGRDSPLHF. CDR3 nucleotide sequence: TGTGCCAGCAGCCCGACCGGGAGGGATTCACCCCTCCACTTT.

The gene calls are TRBV6-6 and TRBJ1-2; weak D call: TRBD1 (6 bases). V lost 0 bases and J 2 bases, leaving 10 bases between the germline ends. The CDR3 length is 15 residues. The germline CDR1 and CDR2 sequences are MNHNY and SVGAGI (reference sequence). The CDR3 region is CASSYSTGKNYGYTF. The DNA for the CDR3 is TGTGCCAGCAGTTACTCAACAGGGAAAAACTATGGCTACACCTTC.

This clone was detected once. The chain combines TRBV9 with TRBJ2-6, with D possibly being TRBD2 (5 bases). CDR1 is SGDLS, CDR2 YYNGEE, per germline. The CDR3 is made up of 15 amino acids. V dropped 9 bases and J dropped 0 bases, with 13 bases sitting between them. Here the CDR3 DNA reads TGTGCCACCACCCGGGGTGACTCTGGGGCCAACGTCCTGACTTTC. It specifies CATTRGDSGANVLTF.

This clone appeared once. The genes are TRBV5-1 and TRBJ1-2; tentatively, D is TRBD1 (5 bases). CDR3 length equals 14 residues. V gave up 3 bases and J gave up 0 bases, with 9 bases separating them. Germline V gene sequence: CDR1 SGHRS, CDR2 YFSETQ. The CDR3 sequence: CASSSAGANYGYTF. The CDR3 nucleotides are TGCGCCAGCAGCTCCGCGGGGGCTAACTATGGCTACACCTTC.

The V gene is TRBV21-1, the J gene TRBJ2-1; the table's D gene call, TRBD1, was not cross checked with the DNA. TRBV21-1 is designated a pseudogene. The CDR3 sequence is 17 residues long. CDR3 nucleotide sequence: TGTGCCAGCAGCAAGGTAGGGGCTCCGGGCTCCTACAATGAGCAGTTCTTC. It yields the protein CASSKVGAPGSYNEQFF.

This rearrangement joins TRBV9 to TRBJ1-6; maybe TRBD1 (6 bases). The germline V gene has CDR1 SGDLS and CDR2 YYNGEE. Trimming cost V 0 bases and J 5 bases, with 15 bases left between them. This CDR3 has 17 amino acids. The CDR3 nucleotides read TGTGCCAGCAGCGTAGAACCCACTCAGGGGAATAATTCACCCCTCCACTTT. This encodes CASSVEPTQGNNSPLHF.

V gene TRBV6-5 combines with J gene TRBJ1-2, with D maybe TRBD1 (5 bases). This CDR3 is 15 amino acids long. V was shortened by 6 bases and J by 8 bases, with 22 bases between the two germline ends. The V gene's germline CDR1 is MNHEY and CDR2 SVGAGI. CDR3 sequence: CASRPPQQGIGGYTF. The CDR3 DNA sequence: TGTGCCAGCAGACCCCCCCAGCAGGGAATAGGAGGCTACACCTTC.

This sequence joins TRBV2 and TRBJ2-1, with D perhaps matching TRBD1 (5 bases). CDR1 SNHLY and CDR2 FYNNEI come from the germline V gene. With 6 bases removed from V and 7 bases from J, the gap between germline ends came to 22 bases. The CDR3 is made up of 16 amino acids. This CDR3 reads CASRFYRQGASNEQFF. CDR3 nucleotide sequence: TGTGCCAGCAGATTTTACAGGCAAGGGGCTTCGAATGAGCAGTTCTTC. Combining the CDR3 with reference TRBV2 and TRBJ2-1 gives the whole variable domain EPEVTQTPSHQVTQMGQEVILRCVPISNHLYFYWYRQILGQKVEFLVSFYNNEISEKSEIFDDQFSVERPDGSNFTLKIRSTKLEDSAMYFCASRFYRQGASNEQFFGPGTRLTVL.

The rearrangement joins TRBV27 to TRBJ1-1; tentatively, D is TRBD1 (6 bases). CDR3 length equals 15 residues. The germline V and J ends were trimmed by 6 bases and 0 bases, with 14 bases remaining between them. Germline V CDR1 and CDR2: MNHEY, SMNVEV (reference sequence). The CDR3 DNA is TGTGCCAGCAGCTCCCAGGGGACCTTGAACACTGAAGCTTTCTTT. The encoded protein is CASSSQGTLNTEAFF.

V gene TRBV19 combines with J gene TRBJ1-6; 9 positions match TRBD1. Trimming removed 0 bases from V and 8 bases from J; junction bases left unmatched: 5. Germline lookup yields CDR1 LNHDA and CDR2 SQIVND (reference sequence). The CDR3 is 16 amino acids. CDR3 sequence: CASSIDPGTGYSPLHF. Here the CDR3 DNA reads TGTGCCAGTAGTATAGATCCGGGGACAGGGTATTCACCCCTCCACTTT.

The V call is TRBV7-6, the J call TRBJ2-7; D is perhaps TRBD2 (6 bases). This CDR3 is built from 20 residues. Trimming cost V 2 bases and J 6 bases, with 32 bases left between them. CDR1 SGHVS and CDR2 FNYEAQ come from the germline V gene. CDR3 coding DNA: TGTGCCAGCAGCTTATCGGCTATGACTGCGGGCGGGGTGATCATGAGCGAGCAGTACTTC. This codes for CASSLSAMTAGGVIMSEQYF.

The J gene is TRBJ1-1, the V gene TRBV29-1; the D is unclear. This CDR3 comprises 15 residues. Between the trimmed V and J ends, which lost 8 bases and 4 bases, there was a span of 23 bases. The germline gives CDR1 SQVTM, CDR2 ANQGSEA. CDR3: CSPRRRRRRTTEAFF. Written as DNA, the CDR3 is TGCAGCCCCAGGCGGAGGAGAAGGAGGACCACTGAAGCTTTCTTT.

A note on this clone: Other DNA sequences within the sample encode an identical CDR3. The rearrangement uses TRBV5-1 and TRBJ2-3, with D perhaps matching TRBD1 (6 bases). Germline CDR1 and CDR2: SGHRS and YFSETQ. V was cut by 1 base and J by 4 bases, with 13 bases left in between. CDR3 size: 15 residues. CDR3 in DNA: TGCGCCAGCAGCTTGAGGGGAACAGGGTCAGATACGCAGTATTTT. This sequence encodes CASSLRGTGSDTQYF. The entire variable domain, with the rest obtained from reference TRBV5-1 and TRBJ2-3, is as follows: KAGVTQTPRYLIKTRGQQVTLSCSPISGHRSVSWYQQTPGQGLQFLFEYFSETQRNKGNFPGRFSGRQFSNSRSEMNVSTLELGDSALYLCASSLRGTGSDTQYFGPGTRLTVL.

The rearrangement uses TRBV15 and TRBJ1-1; tentative D call: TRBD1 (5 bases). The germline V gene encodes CDR1 LNHNV and CDR2 YYDKDF (reference sequence). Trimming left V 0 bases short and J 0 bases short, with 11 bases between. CDR3 length: 16 amino acids. The CDR3 DNA follows: TGTGCCACCAGCAGAGATCGTCCGGGGGTGAACACTGAAGCTTTCTTT. Its translation: CATSRDRPGVNTEAFF.

This sequence joins TRBV27 and TRBJ2-7, with 11 bases fitting TRBD1. Per the germline V gene, CDR1 is MNHEY and CDR2 is SMNVEV (reference sequence). V shed 4 bases and J 2 bases; nucleotides not matched to a gene: 1. The CDR3 sequence is 14 residues long. The CDR3 DNA reads as TGTGCCAGCAGTTCGGGACAGGGGGCCTACGAGCAGTACTTC. It yields the protein CASSSGQGAYEQYF.

The chain couples TRBV2 to TRBJ1-4; 8 bases agree with TRBD1. The CDR3 has 14 residues. With 6 bases clipped from V and 4 bases from J, the junction kept 4 bases outside the gene matches. CDR1 is SNHLY, CDR2 FYNNEI, per germline. CDR3 loop: CASRWTGINEKLFF. DNA for the CDR3: TGTGCCAGCAGGTGGACAGGGATTAATGAAAAACTGTTTTTT.

The chain combines TRBV24-1 with TRBJ2-7; 10 positions agree with TRBD2. The CDR3 totals 15 residues. The germline CDR1 and CDR2 sequences are KGHDR and SFDVKD. The ends lost 4 bases at V and 5 bases at J; junction bases unmatched: 7. Here the CDR3 DNA reads TGTGCCACCAGTGACCCCGGGACTAGCGCGGACGAGCAGTACTTC. The encoded protein is CATSDPGTSADEQYF.

The chain is built from TRBV27 and TRBJ1-6, with unresolved D. V lost 6 bases, J lost 6 bases, and 15 bases lay in between. This CDR3 has 15 amino acids. CDR1 and CDR2 (germline): MNHEY, SMNVEV (reference sequence). The CDR3 reads CASSEQPVFNSPLHF. DNA for the CDR3: TGTGCCAGCAGCGAACAGCCCGTCTTTAATTCACCCCTCCACTTT.

CDR3 protein: CASSHLEGLDEQYF. CDR3 DNA sequence: TGCGCCAGCAGTCATCTGGAGGGTTTGGACGAGCAGTACTTC. The V gene is TRBV23-1, the J gene TRBJ2-7; D might be TRBD2 (6 bases). TRBV23-1 carries the ORF label, with uncertain function. Trimming removed 3 bases from V and 5 bases from J, with 14 bases in between. This CDR3 has 14 residues.

This clone was seen a single time. The chain combines TRBV5-4 with TRBJ1-3; tentatively, D is TRBD1 (6 bases). Looked up from germline, CDR1 is SGHNT and CDR2 is YYREEE (reference sequence). CDR3 length: 16 residues. V dropped 4 bases and J dropped 2 bases, with 16 bases sitting between them. As DNA, the CDR3 is TGTGCCAGCAGCCTAACAGGGAAAGCGGCTGGAAACACCATATATTTT. The encoded protein is CASSLTGKAAGNTIYF.

The chain links TRBV6-6 to TRBJ1-5; maybe TRBD1 (6 bases). The CDR3 runs to 17 residues. Germline V gene data show CDR1 as MNHNY and CDR2 as SVGAGI (reference sequence). Trimming removed 8 bases at V and 7 bases at J, with 27 bases between. In nucleotides, the CDR3 is TGTGCCAGCGGTCTCCGGACAGACCTCTTAACGGGACAGCCCCAGCATTTT. It codes for CASGLRTDLLTGQPQHF.

The rearrangement joins TRBV10-2 to TRBJ2-7; D possibly corresponds to TRBD1 (7 bases). This CDR3 is built from 14 residues. The V and J ends lost 3 bases and 3 bases respectively, with 12 bases between them. CDR1 and CDR2 from the germline V gene are WSHSY and SAAADI. The CDR3 loop is CASSEGRGVYEQYF. CDR3 nucleotide sequence: TGCGCCAGCAGTGAAGGCAGGGGGGTCTACGAGCAGTACTTC.